This T cell receptor (beta chain) was recovered during a study of blood T cells in healthy people across ages. Across the study: The capture of about one barcoded beta molecule per two T cells was achieved by template switching. Study results and limitations: In the absence of known donor CMV status, changes in expanded clonotypes were possibly confounded. PBMCs went unsorted, and a conclusive naive versus antigen-experienced comparison was therefore prevented.

A word on this clonotype: The antigen remains unidentified.

PCR was performed a second time for roughly 7 to 12 cycles using a sample-barcoded 5' primer and a J-beta primer mix. Each CDR3 protein is one row after TCRdb ran MiXCR on the 5' RACE reads. The sample lists more than 1 million distinct CDR3 sequences; around 45% were seen once. Germline V lookup: CDR1 SEHNR, CDR2 FQNEAQ (reference sequence). Trimming shortened V by 4 bases and J by 6 bases, and 26 bases separated the two germline ends. This CDR3 is built from 18 residues. The TCR was taken from an older woman in good health. The chain carries TRBV7-9 and TRBJ2-3; D tentatively fits TRBD1 or TRBD2 (5 bases each). The material sequenced was blood. The CDR3 here is CASSSSPGLAQTGDTQYF. The CDR3 DNA is TGTGCCAGCAGCTCAAGCCCGGGGCTCGCTCAGACGGGGGATACGCAGTATTTT.